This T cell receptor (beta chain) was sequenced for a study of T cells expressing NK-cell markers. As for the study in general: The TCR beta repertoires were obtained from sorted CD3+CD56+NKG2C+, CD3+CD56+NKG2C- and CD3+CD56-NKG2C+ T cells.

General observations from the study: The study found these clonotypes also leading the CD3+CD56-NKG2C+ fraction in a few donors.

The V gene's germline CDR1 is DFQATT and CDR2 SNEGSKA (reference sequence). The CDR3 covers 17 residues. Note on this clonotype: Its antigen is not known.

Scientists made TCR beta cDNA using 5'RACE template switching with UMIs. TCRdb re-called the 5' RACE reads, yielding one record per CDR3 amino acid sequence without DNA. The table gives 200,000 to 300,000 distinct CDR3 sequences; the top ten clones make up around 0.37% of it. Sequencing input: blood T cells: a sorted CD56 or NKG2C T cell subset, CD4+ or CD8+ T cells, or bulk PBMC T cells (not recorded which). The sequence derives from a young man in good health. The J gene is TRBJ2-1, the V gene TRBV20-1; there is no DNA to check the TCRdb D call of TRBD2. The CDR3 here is CSARDRVGTPFYNEQFF.